A single sample gave rise to the 28 T cell receptor beta chains below, sequenced in a study of cytomegalovirus exposure and HLA in healthy donors. Primers for the PCR totalled 60 Vbeta and 13 Jbeta. Repertoires were generated with immunoSEQ multiplex PCR, while TCRdb's copy carries only in-frame clones and drops some. The data show roughly 170,000 clones, 80% seen once. The material sequenced was PBMCs. The receptors originated from a woman aged 45-59 years in good health and CMV-seropositive.

The chain joins TRBV4-3 to TRBJ2-3; a weak D match, TRBD2 (5 bases). The germline gives CDR1 LGHNA, CDR2 YSLEER. Trimming took off 0 bases at V and 14 bases at J, with 18 bases between the two ends. The CDR3 runs 14 residues. CDR3 protein: CASSQERISDSLYF. The CDR3 region has the DNA TGCGCCAGCAGCCAAGAACGGATTAGCGATAGTCTGTATTTT.

The chain couples TRBV18 to TRBJ1-3, with a tentative D call TRBD1 (5 bases). V was cut by 5 bases and J by 0 bases, with 14 bases left in between. The CDR3 extends over 16 amino acids. CDR1 and CDR2 (germline): KGHSH, LQKENI. CDR3 residues: CASSISGEPSGNTIYF. Here the CDR3 DNA reads TGTGCCAGCTCAATCTCGGGGGAACCCTCTGGAAACACCATATATTTT.

CDR3 nucleotide sequence: TGCGCCAGCAGCTTGGTCCCTCCTACTAGTTCCACCTACAATGAGCAGTTCTTC. Translating gives CASSLVPPTSSTYNEQFF. The chain joins TRBV5-1 to TRBJ2-1, with TRBD2 as a possible D gene (5 bases). V was cut by 0 bases and J by 2 bases, with 18 bases left in between. The CDR3 length is 18 residues. Germline V gives CDR1 SGHRS, CDR2 YFSETQ.

This chain uses TRBV19 with TRBJ1-1, with a weak D call TRBD1 (5 bases). Germline-derived CDR1 and CDR2 are LNHDA and SQIVND (reference sequence). The V gene lost 7 bases and the J gene lost 3 bases, with 24 bases spanning the gap. This CDR3 is 17 amino acids long. This CDR3 is CASIRVGGVGGHTEAFF. CDR3 coding DNA: TGTGCCAGTATAAGAGTGGGAGGGGTCGGGGGACACACTGAAGCTTTCTTT.

The chain is built from TRBV2 and TRBJ1-5, with TRBD1 matching 9 bases. Germline V CDR1 and CDR2: SNHLY, FYNNEI. The CDR3 runs 17 residues. V lost 2 bases to trimming and J lost 1 base; unmatched junction nucleotides: 6. CDR3: CASSETRQGGSNQPQHF. Written as DNA, the CDR3 is TGTGCCAGCAGTGAAACACGACAGGGGGGAAGCAATCAGCCCCAGCATTTT. Looking up the rest from reference TRBV2 and TRBJ1-5 gives the full variable domain: EPEVTQTPSHQVTQMGQEVILRCVPISNHLYFYWYRQILGQKVEFLVSFYNNEISEKSEIFDDQFSVERPDGSNFTLKIRSTKLEDSAMYFCASSETRQGGSNQPQHFGDGTRLSIL.

This chain uses TRBV6-6 with TRBJ1-4; D is uncertain. The ends were cut back, 6 bases at V and 4 bases at J, with 9 bases in the middle. This CDR3 has 13 residues. The germline gives CDR1 MNHNY, CDR2 SVGAGI (reference sequence). CDR3 loop: CASSQYFNEKLFF. The CDR3 bases are TGTGCCAGCAGCCAGTATTTTAATGAAAAACTGTTTTTT.

This clone was seen more than once but under ten times. The V and J genes are TRBV30 and TRBJ1-2, with D uncertain. Germline values: CDR1 GTSNPN, CDR2 SVGIG (reference sequence). CDR3 length: 12 amino acids. Trimming stripped 0 bases from V and 5 bases from J, with 7 bases between. CDR3 amino acids: CAWSVAGYGYTF. In DNA form, the CDR3 reads TGTGCCTGGAGTGTAGCGGGGTATGGCTACACCTTC.

This chain joins TRBV4-1 and TRBJ2-1, with 9 bases fitting TRBD1. V lost 0 bases, J lost 4 bases, and 13 bases stayed unmatched. The CDR3 extends over 19 amino acids. Germline loops: CDR1 MGHRA, CDR2 YSYEKL. The CDR3, as DNA: TGCGCCAGCAGCCAAGATCCCTGGTCCTTGGACAGGGGATACAATGAGCAGTTCTTC. This sequence encodes CASSQDPWSLDRGYNEQFF.

This chain connects TRBV4-1 to TRBJ2-1; a possible D gene is TRBD2 (6 bases). The CDR3 length is 16 residues. The germline CDR1 and CDR2 sequences are MGHRA and YSYEKL. Trimming took off 3 bases at V and 8 bases at J, with 20 bases between the two ends. The CDR3 region has the DNA TGCGCCAGCAGCCAGTGGGGGGTTTCGTTTGTCTATGAGCAGTTCTTC. It yields the protein CASSQWGVSFVYEQFF.

This clone showed up just a few times. This chain uses TRBV7-2 with TRBJ1-1, with 7 bases matching TRBD1. This CDR3 comprises 13 residues. Looked up from germline, CDR1 is SGHTA and CDR2 is FQGNSA. J was trimmed by 8 bases and V by 6 bases; bases with no gene match: 9. CDR3 sequence: CASSYRGRREAFF. The CDR3 coding sequence is TGTGCCAGCAGTTACAGGGGCAGAAGGGAAGCTTTCTTT.

Concerning this clone itself: The sample contains more than one DNA sequence encoding this CDR3. Here the CDR3 reads CASSTDRNTEAFF. CDR3 coding DNA: TGTGCCAGCAGCACAGACAGGAACACTGAAGCTTTCTTT. V usage is TRBV7-3 and J usage is TRBJ1-1; TRBD1 is a possible D gene (5 bases). Per the germline V gene, CDR1 is SGHTA and CDR2 is FQGTGA. The CDR3 consists of 13 residues. V was shortened by 5 bases and J by 1 base, with 8 bases between the two germline ends.

In this sample, this clone turned up a few times. Other DNA sequences from this sample encode an identical CDR3 as well. V usage is TRBV5-1 and J usage is TRBJ1-1; a possible D gene is TRBD1 (5 bases). V lost 0 bases and J lost 4, with 10 bases in between. In germline, CDR1 is SGHRS, CDR2 YFSETQ. This CDR3 contains 14 residues. Here the CDR3 DNA reads TGCGCCAGCAGCTTGGGTCAGGGCGGCACTGAAGCTTTCTTT. Translating it yields CASSLGQGGTEAFF.

J is TRBJ1-1 and V is TRBV5-4, with TRBD1 identical over 7 bases. CDR3 length equals 16 residues. Germline V gene lookup returns CDR1 SGHNT and CDR2 YYREEE (reference sequence). The J segment lost 2 bases and the V segment lost 4 bases, leaving 11 bases of the junction unmatched. The CDR3 here is CASSPGTDHTNTEAFF. The CDR3 DNA reads as TGTGCCAGCAGCCCCGGGACAGACCACACAAACACTGAAGCTTTCTTT.

The V and J genes are TRBV7-8 and TRBJ2-3; the match to TRBD2 covers 14 bases. Germline trimming cut 5 bases from V and 3 bases from J; bases unmatched to any gene: 10. Germline V gene lookup returns CDR1 SGHVS and CDR2 FQNEAQ. The CDR3 covers 18 residues. CDR3 coding DNA: TGTGCCAGCAGCCCCAAAAGGACTAGCGGGGGGAAAACAGATACGCAGTATTTT. As protein: CASSPKRTSGGKTDTQYF. The complete variable domain, with remaining parts taken from reference TRBV7-8 and TRBJ2-3, reads GAGVSQSPRYKVAKRGQDVALRCDPISGHVSLFWYQQALGQGPEFLTYFQNEAQLDKSGLPSDRFFAERPEGSVSTLKIQRTQQEDSAVYLCASSPKRTSGGKTDTQYFGPGTRLTVL.

The V gene is TRBV5-4, the J gene TRBJ1-3; D unresolved. V lost 2 bases to trimming and J lost 0 bases, with 9 bases between them. The CDR3 spans 15 residues. Looked up from germline, CDR1 is SGHNT and CDR2 is YYREEE (reference sequence). This chain's CDR3 is CASSFATPSGNTIYF. The DNA of the CDR3 is TGTGCCAGCAGCTTCGCGACTCCCTCTGGAAACACCATATATTTT.

V gene TRBV5-4 combines with J gene TRBJ2-3; D not resolved. V gave up 5 bases and J gave up 2 bases, with 12 bases separating them. CDR1 is SGHNT, CDR2 YYREEE, per germline (reference sequence). The CDR3 runs to 14 residues. In nucleotides, the CDR3 is TGTGCCAGCAGTCCCGACTCCAACACAGATACGCAGTATTTT. Amino acid sequence: CASSPDSNTDTQYF.

This chain links TRBV11-2 with TRBJ2-7; TRBD2 matches 12 bases. The CDR3 covers 14 residues. With 5 bases clipped from V and 4 bases from J, the junction kept 3 bases outside the gene matches. The germline gives CDR1 SGHAT, CDR2 FQNNGV. In DNA, the CDR3 is TGTGCCAGCAGCCTAGCGGGGGGGATTTACGAGCAGTACTTC. Translation gives CASSLAGGIYEQYF.

This rearrangement joins TRBV9 to TRBJ2-2, with TRBD1 identical over 9 bases. The CDR3 runs to 15 residues. The J segment lost 5 bases and the V segment lost 4 bases, leaving 6 bases of the junction unmatched. The germline gives CDR1 SGDLS, CDR2 YYNGEE. The CDR3 DNA sequence: TGTGCCAGCAGCCCTGGGACAGGGCGAACCGGGGAGCTGTTTTTT. This translates into CASSPGTGRTGELFF.

The V gene is TRBV6-5, the J gene TRBJ1-2; TRBD1 agrees at 7 bases. The CDR3 loop spans 16 amino acids. Trimming cost V 4 bases and J 3 bases; bases outside gene matches: 11. CDR1 is MNHEY, CDR2 SVGAGI, per germline. CDR3 coding DNA: TGTGCCAGCAGTTCCTCCTGGGACAGACAACACTATGGCTACACCTTC. It translates to CASSSSWDRQHYGYTF.

The chain combines TRBV5-1 with TRBJ1-2; 9 bases match TRBD1. V lost 6 bases, J lost 8 bases, and 5 bases stayed unmatched. The germline gives CDR1 SGHRS, CDR2 YFSETQ. The CDR3 totals 12 residues. CDR3 amino acids: CASTGQGSGYTF. CDR3 coding DNA: TGCGCCAGCACCGGACAGGGGAGCGGCTACACCTTC.

The chain couples TRBV7-6 to TRBJ2-5, with D tentatively TRBD1 (6 bases). Germline-derived CDR1 and CDR2 are SGHVS and FNYEAQ. This CDR3 is 15 amino acids long. Trimming shortened V by 0 bases and J by 2 bases, and 10 bases separated the two germline ends. CDR3 in DNA: TGTGCCAGCAGCTTAGCGGTTAGGGGGCAAGAGACCCAGTACTTC. It translates to CASSLAVRGQETQYF.

This sequence joins TRBV28 and TRBJ1-1; TRBD1 matches 10 bases. J gave up 4 bases and V 6 bases, and 8 bases lay outside the gene matches. The CDR3 has 15 amino acids. From germline, CDR1 is MDHEN and CDR2 SYDVKM. Written as DNA, the CDR3 is TGTGCCAGCAGCTCGCAGACAGGGGGCGGCACTGAAGCTTTCTTT. Protein: CASSSQTGGGTEAFF.

The chain is built from TRBV5-1 and TRBJ1-1; D not resolved. Trimming removed 0 bases from V and 1 base from J, with 10 bases in between. The length of the CDR3 is 15 residues. CDR1 SGHRS and CDR2 YFSETQ come from the germline V gene. DNA of the CDR3: TGCGCCAGCAGCTTGGTGGCCTTAGCGAACACTGAAGCTTTCTTT. Translated: CASSLVALANTEAFF. Complete variable domain (other parts from reference TRBV5-1 and TRBJ1-1): KAGVTQTPRYLIKTRGQQVTLSCSPISGHRSVSWYQQTPGQGLQFLFEYFSETQRNKGNFPGRFSGRQFSNSRSEMNVSTLELGDSALYLCASSLVALANTEAFFGQGTRLTVV.

The chain is built from TRBV7-2 and TRBJ2-3; TRBD2 aligns across 7 bases. The CDR3 is made up of 15 amino acids. V lost 5 bases to trimming and J lost 1 base; unmatched junction nucleotides: 6. Germline CDR1 and CDR2: SGHTA and FQGNSA. The CDR3, as DNA: TGTGCCAGCAGCCGGGGGGATTATGGCACAGATACGCAGTATTTT. This codes for CASSRGDYGTDTQYF.

CDR3 bases: TGTGCCTGGAGGGCCCAGGGGCTCTATGGCTACACCTTC. It yields the protein CAWRAQGLYGYTF. The chain uses TRBV30 and TRBJ1-2; TRBD1 might be the D (6 bases). Trimming took 3 bases from V and 4 from J, leaving 12 bases between them. Per the germline V gene, CDR1 is GTSNPN and CDR2 is SVGIG (reference sequence). This CDR3 region has 13 residues.

This sequence joins TRBV4-2 and TRBJ2-2; no definite D call. Germline CDR1 reads LGHNA; CDR2 reads YNFKEQ. The CDR3 runs to 15 residues. With 4 bases removed from V and 3 bases from J, the gap between germline ends came to 12 bases. CDR3 amino acids: CASSRRDGYTGELFF. The CDR3 DNA follows: TGTGCCAGCAGCCGAAGAGACGGGTACACCGGGGAGCTGTTTTTT.

The rearrangement uses TRBV18 and TRBJ2-5; 10 bases match TRBD2. The CDR3 contains 17 residues. CDR1 is KGHSH, CDR2 LQKENI, per germline. The junction had 7 bases not matched to a gene; V was cut back by 3 bases and J by 0 bases. CDR3 in amino acids: CASSPTGTSDYQETQYF. The CDR3 region has the DNA TGTGCCAGCTCACCCACCGGGACTAGCGATTACCAAGAGACCCAGTACTTC.

This clone has just a few counts. V usage is TRBV6-5 and J usage is TRBJ1-4; D remains unclear. CDR1 and CDR2 (germline): MNHEY, SVGAGI. Trimming took 4 bases from V and 10 from J, leaving 7 bases between them. The CDR3 contains 11 residues. For the CDR3, the DNA is TGTGCCAGCAGTTCTCGAGGAAAACTGTTTTTT. Protein sequence: CASSSRGKLFF.